This T cell receptor (beta chain) comes out of a study of CD4 T cell repertoires in COVID-19. This clone turned up a few times. This sample includes further DNA sequences coding for the same CDR3. The CDR3 has 13 residues. CDR1 is SEHNR, CDR2 FQNEAQ, per germline (reference sequence). Deletions cut 2 bases from V and 2 bases from J, with 6 bases between. TCRdb keeps only in-frame clones here, not all; method: immunoSEQ multiplex PCR. Of over 75,000 clones in the sample, around 82% were seen once. Material: CD4+ T cells from peripheral blood, obtained after recovery from COVID-19. This clonotype was sampled from a human donor who had COVID-19. This chain uses TRBV7-9 with TRBJ1-1; unclear D gene. This CDR3 is CASSLLSNTEAFF. DNA for the CDR3: TGTGCCAGCAGCTTACTGTCAAACACTGAAGCTTTCTTT.